This T cell receptor beta chain originates from a study of T cell repertoires in cytomegalovirus infection. General study findings and limits: The study found HLA-C-restricted CMV-specific TCR beta clonotypes dominating the ex vivo response.

Germline V gene sequence: CDR1 SGHTA, CDR2 FQGTGA. V was trimmed by 2 bases and J by 8 bases, leaving 12 bases between them. The CDR3 contains 14 residues. This clonotype was detected a few times. Its matching antigen is unknown. TCRdb fed the reads into MiXCR, producing one record per CDR3 protein. Seen here are around 260,000 distinct CDR3 sequences, approximately 8.3% observed once, and the top ten hold less than 15%. The rearrangement uses TRBV7-3 and TRBJ1-4; tentatively, D is TRBD1 (5 bases). Sequencing input: PBMCs. This sequence originates from a human donor in good health (CMV status not recorded). Some clones in this sample may be carry-over from other donors' samples. The CDR3 protein is CASSLGGGLEKLFF. CDR3 nucleotide sequence: TGTGCCAGCAGCTTAGGGGGAGGACTGGAAAAACTGTTTTTT.